This passage covers 30 T cell receptor beta chains from one sample sequenced in a study of blood T cell repertoires in COVID-19. Produced via immunoSEQ multiplex PCR; TCRdb's table is partial and in-frame only. The repertoire holds roughly 220,000 clones, with 70% to 90% as singletons. Sequenced material: PBMCs or T cells enriched from blood (not recorded which). Source of these receptors: a woman aged 45-65 years with acute COVID-19.

The chain uses TRBV7-3 and TRBJ2-1; D is unclear. Germline V CDR1 and CDR2: SGHTA, FQGTGA. This CDR3 has 14 residues. The V and J ends lost 5 bases and 7 bases respectively, with 15 bases between them. The chain's CDR3 is CASSLHTSGNEQFF. DNA of the CDR3: TGTGCCAGCAGCCTACATACATCCGGGAATGAGCAGTTCTTC.

This clone was observed a handful of times. This chain joins TRBV29-1 and TRBJ1-2, with D possibly TRBD1 on 6 matching bases. The CDR3 totals 11 residues. The ends were cut back, 4 bases at V and 5 bases at J, with 8 bases in the middle. Germline V gene sequence: CDR1 SQVTM, CDR2 ANQGSEA. DNA for the CDR3: TGCAGCGTTGGGGACATTTATGGCTACACCTTC. Protein sequence: CSVGDIYGYTF.

The rearrangement uses TRBV30 and TRBJ2-7; TRBD2 might be the D (5 bases). The germline V gene has CDR1 GTSNPN and CDR2 SVGIG (reference sequence). The CDR3 is made up of 15 amino acids. Trimming removed 4 bases at V and 0 bases at J, with 16 bases between. CDR3 sequence: CAWTVSAGASYEQYF. Written as DNA, the CDR3 is TGTGCCTGGACAGTTTCGGCGGGCGCCTCCTACGAGCAGTACTTC.

The chain couples TRBV6-5 to TRBJ1-1; a weak D match, TRBD1 (5 bases). The CDR3 runs to 15 residues. Per the germline V gene, CDR1 is MNHEY and CDR2 is SVGAGI. Deletions cut 5 bases from V and 0 bases from J, with 13 bases between. The CDR3 DNA sequence: TGTGCCAGCAGTATCCGCGGGGGAATGAACACTGAAGCTTTCTTT. It is translated as CASSIRGGMNTEAFF.

V is TRBV6-5 and J is TRBJ2-1, with D perhaps TRBD2 (6 bases). This CDR3 comprises 14 residues. Trimming took off 0 bases at V and 14 bases at J, with 17 bases between the two ends. The germline V gene has CDR1 MNHEY and CDR2 SVGAGI. The CDR3 loop is CASSYSTEGRGKFF. CDR3 DNA sequence: TGTGCCAGCAGTTACTCGACGGAGGGTAGGGGAAAGTTCTTC.

The chain joins TRBV6-5 to TRBJ2-7; a weak D match, TRBD2 (6 bases). V dropped 2 bases and J dropped 4 bases, with 15 bases sitting between them. Germline V gene lookup returns CDR1 MNHEY and CDR2 SVGAGI. The CDR3 length is 15 residues. CDR3 sequence: CASSYGGESLYEQYF. As DNA, the CDR3 is TGTGCCAGCAGTTACGGCGGGGAATCTTTATACGAGCAGTACTTC.

The V call is TRBV7-9, the J call TRBJ1-6; D possibly corresponds to TRBD1 (6 bases). The CDR3 contains 17 residues. In germline, CDR1 is SEHNR, CDR2 FQNEAQ (reference sequence). The V end lost 1 base, the J end lost 10 bases, and 20 bases lay between the germline ends. The CDR3 loop reads CASSLGVSPGQGSPLHF. The DNA of the CDR3 is TGTGCCAGCAGCTTAGGCGTGTCGCCGGGTCAGGGGTCACCCCTCCACTTT.

CDR3 DNA sequence: TGTGCCAGCAGCTTAGCGGGCAGCTTTAGGTCGTTACAGTACTTC. Translation: CASSLAGSFRSLQYF. The chain employs TRBV7-9 and TRBJ2-7; no firm D call. Germline CDR1 reads SEHNR; CDR2 reads FQNEAQ (reference sequence). The CDR3 consists of 15 residues. V lost 0 bases to trimming and J lost 10 bases, with 19 bases between them.

The chain employs TRBV19 and TRBJ1-2, with TRBD1 matching over 9 bases. The CDR3 covers 15 residues. J was trimmed by 8 bases and V by 6 bases; bases with no gene match: 13. Germline loops: CDR1 LNHDA, CDR2 SQIVND (reference sequence). CDR3 bases: TGTGCCAGTAGGTCCGGGACAGGGAATGTGATAGGCTACACCTTC. Protein sequence: CASRSGTGNVIGYTF. Together with reference TRBV19 and TRBJ1-2, the CDR3 gives the full variable domain: DGGITQSPKYLFRKEGQNVTLSCEQNLNHDAMYWYRQDPGQGLRLIYYSQIVNDFQKGDIAEGYSVSREKKESFPLTVTSAQKNPTAFYLCASRSGTGNVIGYTFGSGTRLTVV.

The CDR3 nucleotides read TGTGCCAGCAGCCCCAGGGGTGGGTACACTGAAGCTTTCTTT. Its translation: CASSPRGGYTEAFF. The rearrangement links TRBV7-3 to TRBJ1-1; possibly TRBD1 for D (6 bases). CDR1 and CDR2 (germline): SGHTA, FQGTGA. The V end was cut by 5 bases, the J end by 3 bases, with 13 bases between. The CDR3 extends over 14 amino acids. The variable domain in full, with the rest retrieved from reference TRBV7-3 and TRBJ1-1, is GAGVSQTPSNKVTEKGKYVELRCDPISGHTALYWYRQSLGQGPEFLIYFQGTGAADDSGLPNDRFFAVRPEGSVSTLKIQRTERGDSAVYLCASSPRGGYTEAFFGQGTRLTVV.

V and J are TRBV2 and TRBJ2-7; D remains unclear. The CDR3 length is 11 residues. Trimming stripped 7 bases from V and 4 bases from J, with 8 bases between. Germline loops: CDR1 SNHLY, CDR2 FYNNEI. The DNA for the CDR3 is TGTGCCAGCACCCAGTTTTACGAGCAGTACTTC. This gives the protein CASTQFYEQYF.

The V call is TRBV2, the J call TRBJ1-2, with a possible D match to TRBD1 (6 bases). CDR1 and CDR2 (germline): SNHLY, FYNNEI. Trimming pared 6 bases from V and 4 bases from J, leaving 15 bases between. The CDR3 contains 14 residues. In DNA form, the CDR3 reads TGTGCCAGCAGGCAACAGGGTTTCCTCTATGGCTACACCTTC. Protein: CASRQQGFLYGYTF.

J is TRBJ2-5 and V is TRBV7-3; 13 bases are shared with TRBD2. The germline gives CDR1 SGHTA, CDR2 FQGTGA. CDR3 length: 16 amino acids. Germline trimming cut 5 bases from V and 1 base from J; bases unmatched to any gene: 4. The CDR3 DNA follows: TGTGCCAGCAGCCTAGGGACTAGCGGGACCCAAGAGACCCAGTACTTC. Protein sequence: CASSLGTSGTQETQYF.

V gene TRBV28 combines with J gene TRBJ2-7, with D maybe TRBD1 (5 bases). This CDR3 has 13 amino acids. Trimming cost V 4 bases and J 5 bases, with 12 bases left between them. CDR1 is MDHEN and CDR2 is SYDVKM in the germline V gene. CDR3 coding DNA: TGTGCCAGCAGTTCACCCCCAGGGCACGAGCAGTACTTC. It specifies CASSSPPGHEQYF.

In its sample, this clone was seen a few times. The rearrangement joins TRBV27 to TRBJ1-5, with 7 bases fitting TRBD1. The V and J ends lost 2 bases and 7 bases, in that order; junction bases with no gene match: 5. The CDR3 is made up of 14 amino acids. In germline, CDR1 is MNHEY, CDR2 SMNVEV (reference sequence). CDR3 nucleotides: TGTGCCAGCAGTTTAAAGGGGGCGGGACAGCCCCAGCATTTT. This translates into CASSLKGAGQPQHF.

In regard to this clone: One end of the junction varies from germline; a read error may be responsible. The rearrangement links TRBV15 to TRBJ2-7; D not certain. CDR1 LNHNV and CDR2 YYDKDF come from the germline V gene (reference sequence). This CDR3 has 15 residues. Here the CDR3 DNA reads TGTGCCACCAGAAGAGATCTGCAGGACTCCTACGAGCAGTACTTC. This gives the protein CATRRDLQDSYEQYF.

This clone was observed a single time. The chain combines TRBV7-8 with TRBJ2-1, with 11 bases identical to TRBD2. The J segment lost 7 bases and the V segment lost 3 bases, leaving 8 bases of the junction unmatched. This CDR3 contains 16 residues. In germline, CDR1 is SGHVS, CDR2 FQNEAQ. This CDR3 reads CASSLVLAGVRNEQFF. As DNA, the CDR3 is TGTGCCAGCAGCTTGGTACTAGCGGGAGTTCGAAATGAGCAGTTCTTC.

This clone came up a few times. The chain links TRBV2 to TRBJ2-7; a weak D match, TRBD2 (6 bases). The CDR3 runs 14 residues. CDR1 and CDR2 from the germline V gene are SNHLY and FYNNEI. The V and J ends lost 6 bases and 2 bases respectively, with 14 bases between them. CDR3 loop: CASRAGPRPYEQYF. The DNA of the CDR3 is TGTGCCAGCAGGGCGGGACCCCGGCCCTACGAGCAGTACTTC.

The chain combines TRBV28 with TRBJ1-2; possibly TRBD1 for D (6 bases). V shed 8 bases and J shed 4 bases, with 8 bases lying between them. This CDR3 region has 11 residues. CDR1 is MDHEN, CDR2 SYDVKM, per germline. Written as DNA, the CDR3 is TGTGCCAGCGGCAGGGGCTATGGCTACACCTTC. Its translation is CASGRGYGYTF.

The chain joins TRBV7-2 to TRBJ1-5, with unresolved D. The CDR3 length is 12 residues. Germline CDR1 and CDR2: SGHTA and FQGNSA. Trimming shortened V by 4 bases and J by 3 bases, and 4 bases separated the two germline ends. CDR3 protein: CASSWPNQPQHF. The CDR3 nucleotides read TGTGCCAGCAGCTGGCCCAATCAGCCCCAGCATTTT.

This chain links TRBV24-1 with TRBJ1-3; D possibly corresponds to TRBD1 (6 bases). The CDR3 is made up of 17 amino acids. CDR1 KGHDR and CDR2 SFDVKD come from the germline V gene. The germline V and J ends were trimmed by 5 bases and 0 bases, with 16 bases remaining between them. CDR3 in DNA: TGTGCCACCAGTGGAACGGGACACTCGTCCTCTGGAAACACCATATATTTT. Translation: CATSGTGHSSSGNTIYF.

The CDR3 DNA reads as TGTGCCAGCAGTGATCGGACTAGCGGCTATACCTACGAGCAGTACTTC. The encoded protein is CASSDRTSGYTYEQYF. This sequence joins TRBV2 and TRBJ2-7; 10 bases are shared with TRBD2. CDR1 is SNHLY and CDR2 is FYNNEI in the germline V gene. After removal of 3 bases from V and 2 bases from J, the junction contained 7 bases not matched to a gene. The CDR3 covers 16 residues.

The gene calls are TRBV7-2 and TRBJ2-3, with D perhaps TRBD1 (5 bases). The CDR3 loop spans 14 amino acids. CDR1 and CDR2 (germline): SGHTA, FQGNSA. The V end was cut by 1 base, the J end by 5 bases, with 10 bases between. The CDR3 DNA follows: TGTGCCAGCAGCTTAGGTCCGACAGTAGATACGCAGTATTTT. Encoded protein: CASSLGPTVDTQYF. The full variable domain, with the rest looked up from reference TRBV7-2 and TRBJ2-3, is GAGVSQSPSNKVTEKGKDVELRCDPISGHTALYWYRQSLGQGLEFLIYFQGNSAPDKSGLPSDRFSAERTGGSVSTLTIQRTQQEDSAVYLCASSLGPTVDTQYFGPGTRLTVL.

J is TRBJ1-1 and V is TRBV6-2 or TRBV6-3; possible D gene TRBD1, 5 bases. The CDR3 sequence is 19 residues long. The V and J ends lost 0 bases and 0 bases respectively, with 20 bases between them. Germline values: CDR1 MNHEY, CDR2 SVGEGT. CDR3 region: CASSYSPFKGPPMNTEAFF. CDR3 bases: TGTGCCAGCAGTTACTCCCCATTTAAGGGGCCCCCAATGAACACTGAAGCTTTCTTT.

This chain uses TRBV29-1 with TRBJ1-2; possible D gene TRBD1, 6 bases. Germline assignment: CDR1 SQVTM and CDR2 ANQGSEA. The CDR3 is 13 residues long. Trimming left V 7 bases short and J 0 bases short, with 12 bases between. DNA of the CDR3: TGCAGCGGGGGGGACACTACTAACTATGGCTACACCTTC. Its protein product is CSGGDTTNYGYTF. The full variable domain, with the rest looked up from reference TRBV29-1 and TRBJ1-2, is SAVISQKPSRDICQRGTSLTIQCQVDSQVTMMFWYRQQPGQSLTLIATANQGSEATYESGFVIDKFPISRPNLTFSTLTVSNMSPEDSSIYLCSGGDTTNYGYTFGSGTRLTVV.

This clone has at least ten counts. The chain uses TRBV7-3 and TRBJ1-6; D is perhaps TRBD1 (6 bases). Germline V gene sequence: CDR1 SGHTA, CDR2 FQGTGA. V gave up 5 bases and J gave up 2 bases, with 16 bases separating them. This CDR3 spans 17 amino acids. CDR3 in DNA: TGTGCCAGCAGCCCAAGGGGGGGCCCAGCCTATAATTCACCCCTCCACTTT. It yields the protein CASSPRGGPAYNSPLHF.

The V gene is TRBV5-1, the J gene TRBJ2-5; D may be TRBD2 (6 bases). Trimming took 3 bases from V and 5 from J, leaving 11 bases between them. Germline CDR1 is SGHRS and CDR2 is YFSETQ. This CDR3 has 13 amino acids. The CDR3 DNA follows: TGCGCCAGCAGCTCGGCGGGATGGGAGACCCAGTACTTC. Its protein product is CASSSAGWETQYF.

The CDR3 region has the DNA TGTGCCAGCAGCCCGGGGAGGGGTCCCTATGGCTACACCTTC. The encoded protein is CASSPGRGPYGYTF. V gene TRBV3-1 (or the pseudogene TRBV3-2) combines with J gene TRBJ1-2, with TRBD1 as a possible D gene (5 bases). This CDR3 comprises 14 residues. Trimming removed 4 bases from V and 4 bases from J, with 13 bases in between. Germline V gene sequence: CDR1 LGHDT, CDR2 YNNKEL (reference sequence).

This sequence joins TRBV7-9 and TRBJ2-1; TRBD2 aligns across 8 bases. Germline CDR1 and CDR2: SEHNR and FQNEAQ (reference sequence). The CDR3 contains 13 residues. The J segment lost 10 bases and the V segment lost 5 bases, leaving 7 bases of the junction unmatched. CDR3 region: CASSLRLAGEQFF. CDR3 DNA: TGTGCCAGCAGCCTGCGATTAGCGGGAGAGCAGTTCTTC.

The chain has TRBV5-6 and TRBJ1-2; 7 positions match TRBD1. Germline V gene lookup returns CDR1 SGHDT and CDR2 YYEEEE. This CDR3 is 13 amino acids long. V gave up 4 bases and J gave up 8 bases; unmatched junction bases: 8. This CDR3 is CASSPSGGRGYTF. CDR3 coding DNA: TGTGCCAGCAGCCCGTCAGGGGGTAGGGGCTACACCTTC. Based on the CDR3 plus reference TRBV5-6 and TRBJ1-2, the full variable domain is DAGVTQSPTHLIKTRGQQVTLRCSPKSGHDTVSWYQQALGQGPQFIFQYYEEEERQRGNFPDRFSGHQFPNYSSELNVNALLLGDSALYLCASSPSGGRGYTFGSGTRLTVV.